These T cell receptor beta chains were read from a single sample in a study of T cells after yellow fever vaccination. Via MiXCR, TCRdb re-called the 5' RACE reads, giving one row per CDR3 protein. The table records roughly 250,000 distinct CDR3 sequences, around 13% of them present only once. This sample comprised CD4+ T cells sorted from PBMCs, obtained 45 days after the yellow fever booster vaccination. Source of these receptors: a man aged 30-40 years who received the YFV17D yellow fever vaccine. CDR3s include the opening cysteine and the closing phenylalanine or tryptophan. The D gene is left open where the match is weak. Size is omitted from some rows. Given values are once, few, many or a class for expanded clones.

J | V | size | D | CDR3 | DNA
TRBJ2-1 | TRBV7-6 | few | TRBD1 | CASSLAPGTAYNEQFF | TGTGCCAGCAGCTTAGCGCCCGGGACAGCCTACAATGAGCAGTTCTTC
TRBJ2-5 | TRBV6-5 | NA | NA | CASSYSAGETQYF | TGTGCCAGCAGTTACTCAGCCGGCGAGACCCAGTACTTC
TRBJ2-7 | TRBV6-1 | NA | TRBD2 | CATQSDSGRVEQYF | TGTGCCACACAATCCGATAGCGGGAGGGTTGAGCAGTACTTC
TRBJ2-7 | TRBV5-6 | NA | TRBD2 | CASSLIGTSGRKTNEQYF | TGTGCCAGCAGCTTGATCGGGACTAGCGGGAGAAAAACGAACGAGCAGTACTTC
TRBJ2-6 | TRBV4-3 | few | NA | CASSQEQGTTGANVLTF | TGCGCCAGCAGCCAAGAGCAGGGCACGACTGGGGCCAACGTCCTGACTTTC
TRBJ2-5 | TRBV5-4 | NA | NA | CASSFASVQETQYF | TGTGCCAGCAGCTTCGCTAGCGTTCAAGAGACCCAGTACTTC
TRBJ2-7 | TRBV7-9 | many | NA | CASSLVGSSSYEQYF | TGTGCCAGCAGCTTAGTGGGCTCTAGTAGCTACGAGCAGTACTTC
TRBJ2-5 | TRBV4-1 | few | TRBD2 | CASSQAGLAGGGTQYF | TGCGCCAGCAGCCAGGCGGGACTAGCGGGAGGTGGAACCCAGTACTTC
TRBJ2-7 | TRBV19 | NA | TRBD2 | CASSTGVLASGNYEQYF | TGTGCCAGTAGTACTGGGGTGTTAGCTAGCGGGAACTACGAGCAGTACTTC
TRBJ2-1 | TRBV20-1 | few | NA | CSAATPSSYNEQFF | TGCAGTGCTGCGACCCCTTCCAGTTACAATGAGCAGTTCTTC
TRBJ1-1 | TRBV14 | few | NA | CASSHRGQTGEAFF | TGTGCCAGCAGCCACAGAGGACAAACTGGGGAAGCTTTCTTT
TRBJ1-1 | TRBV12-3/TRBV12-4 | few | NA | CASSRAGGARTEAFF | TGTGCCAGCAGTCGCGCAGGTGGGGCGCGAACTGAAGCTTTCTTT
TRBJ2-1 | TRBV20-1 | NA | NA | CSARDGGREQFF | TGCAGTGCTAGAGATGGGGGGCGCGAGCAGTTCTTC
TRBJ2-1 | TRBV11-2 | NA | NA | CAIMGVAKQQFF | TGTGCCATAATGGGGGTGGCAAAGCAGCAGTTCTTC
TRBJ2-1 | TRBV20-1 | few | NA | CSARDPPRGEQFF | TGCAGTGCTAGAGATCCCCCTCGGGGTGAGCAGTTCTTC
TRBJ2-1 | TRBV9 | many | NA | CASSEDNEQFF | TGTGCCAGCAGCGAGGACAATGAGCAGTTCTTC